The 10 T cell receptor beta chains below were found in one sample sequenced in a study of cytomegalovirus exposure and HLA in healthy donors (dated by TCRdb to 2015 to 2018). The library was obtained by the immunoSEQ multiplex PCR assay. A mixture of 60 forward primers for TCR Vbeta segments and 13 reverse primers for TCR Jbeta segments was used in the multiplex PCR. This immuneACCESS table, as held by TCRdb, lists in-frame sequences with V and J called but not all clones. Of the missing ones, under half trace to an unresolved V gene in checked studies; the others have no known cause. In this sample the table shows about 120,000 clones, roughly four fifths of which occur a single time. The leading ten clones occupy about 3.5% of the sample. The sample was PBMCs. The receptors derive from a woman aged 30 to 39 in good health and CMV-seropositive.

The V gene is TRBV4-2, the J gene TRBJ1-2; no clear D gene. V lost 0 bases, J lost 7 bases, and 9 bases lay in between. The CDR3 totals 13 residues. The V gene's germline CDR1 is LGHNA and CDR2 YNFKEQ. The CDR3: CASSQDYRTGYTF. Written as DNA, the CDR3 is TGTGCCAGCAGCCAAGATTACAGAACTGGCTACACCTTC.

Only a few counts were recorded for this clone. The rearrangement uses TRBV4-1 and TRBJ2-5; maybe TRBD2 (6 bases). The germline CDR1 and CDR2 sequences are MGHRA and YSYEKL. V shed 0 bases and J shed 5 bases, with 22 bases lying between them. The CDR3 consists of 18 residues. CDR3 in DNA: TGCGCCAGCAGCCAAGATCCGCTGCGGGACGGGTTTCGGGAGACCCAGTACTTC. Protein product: CASSQDPLRDGFRETQYF.

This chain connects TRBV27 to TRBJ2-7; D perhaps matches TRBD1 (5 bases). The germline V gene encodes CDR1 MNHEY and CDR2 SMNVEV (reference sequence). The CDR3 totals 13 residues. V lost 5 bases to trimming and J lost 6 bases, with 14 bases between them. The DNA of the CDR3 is TGTGCCAGCAGTCCCCAGGGTTCTGGCGAGCAGTACTTC. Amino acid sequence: CASSPQGSGEQYF.

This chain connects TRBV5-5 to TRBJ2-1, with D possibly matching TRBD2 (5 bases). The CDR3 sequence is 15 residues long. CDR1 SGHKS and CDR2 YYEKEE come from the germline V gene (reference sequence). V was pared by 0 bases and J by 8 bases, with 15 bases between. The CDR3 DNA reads TGTGCCAGCAGCTTGGGCTTAAGAGGGATCGATGAGCAGTTCTTC. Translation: CASSLGLRGIDEQFF.

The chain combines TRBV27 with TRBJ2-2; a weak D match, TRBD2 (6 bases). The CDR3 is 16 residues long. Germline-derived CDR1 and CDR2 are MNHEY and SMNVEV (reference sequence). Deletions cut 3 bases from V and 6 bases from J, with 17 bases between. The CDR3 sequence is CASSFHRGIVSGELFF. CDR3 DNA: TGTGCCAGCAGTTTCCATCGGGGGATAGTATCCGGGGAGCTGTTTTTT.

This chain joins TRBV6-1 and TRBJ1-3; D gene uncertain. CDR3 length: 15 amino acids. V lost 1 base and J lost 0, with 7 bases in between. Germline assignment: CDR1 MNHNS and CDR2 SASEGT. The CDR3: CASSEVGGSGNTIYF. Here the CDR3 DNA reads TGTGCCAGCAGTGAAGTAGGAGGCTCTGGAAACACCATATATTTT.

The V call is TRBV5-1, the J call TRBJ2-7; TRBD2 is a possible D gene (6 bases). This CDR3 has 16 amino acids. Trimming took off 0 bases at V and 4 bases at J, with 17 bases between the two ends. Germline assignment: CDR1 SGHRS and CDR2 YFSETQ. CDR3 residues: CASSLEGGTGVYEQYF. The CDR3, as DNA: TGCGCCAGCAGCTTGGAGGGTGGGACTGGGGTGTACGAGCAGTACTTC.

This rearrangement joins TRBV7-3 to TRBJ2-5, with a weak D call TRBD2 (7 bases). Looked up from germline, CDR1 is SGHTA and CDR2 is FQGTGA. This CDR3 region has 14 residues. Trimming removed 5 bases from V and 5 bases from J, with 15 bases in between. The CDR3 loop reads CASSVTGGRETQYF. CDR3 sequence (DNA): TGTGCCAGCAGCGTTACCGGGGGGCGGGAGACCCAGTACTTC.

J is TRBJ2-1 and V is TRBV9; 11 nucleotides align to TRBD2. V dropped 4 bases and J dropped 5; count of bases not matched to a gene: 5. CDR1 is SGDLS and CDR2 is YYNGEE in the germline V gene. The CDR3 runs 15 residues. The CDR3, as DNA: TGTGCCAGCAGCCCTAGCGGGGGGCCCCACAATGAGCAGTTCTTC. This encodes CASSPSGGPHNEQFF.

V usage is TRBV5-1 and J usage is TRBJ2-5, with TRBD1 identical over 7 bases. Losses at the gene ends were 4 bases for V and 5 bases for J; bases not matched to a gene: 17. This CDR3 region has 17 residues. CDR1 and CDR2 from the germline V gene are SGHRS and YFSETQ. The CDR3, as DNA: TGCGCCAGCAGCCCGGGCACAAGAGGGGGCGCGGGTGAGACCCAGTACTTC. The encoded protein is CASSPGTRGGAGETQYF.